The rows below give T cell receptor beta chains drawn from one sample of a study of blood T cell repertoires in COVID-19. Libraries were prepared by immunoSEQ multiplex PCR; TCRdb keeps only in-frame clonotypes and omits some of them. The profile shows roughly 170,000 clones, approximately 87% of them singletons. The sequencing sample was made of peripheral blood. Receptors were obtained from a man between 70 and 80 years old with active or convalescent COVID-19. The CDR3 runs from the conserved cysteine through the conserved F or W. Fields, in order: clone size, J gene, V gene, D gene, CDR3 protein, CDR3 DNA. The D gene is left open where the match is weak. Clone size is given for some rows only: seen once, a few or many times, or a class if the clone is expanded.

NA | TRBJ1-2 | TRBV2 | NA | CASSGRESSYTF | TGTGCCAGCAGTGGTAGGGAGTCAAGCTACACCTTC
NA | TRBJ1-4 | TRBV14 | NA | CASSQESNHLFF | TGTGCCAGCAGCCAAGAGAGCAATCATCTGTTTTTT
NA | TRBJ1-4 | TRBV5-1 | NA | CASSLDTGLNEKLFF | TGCGCCAGCAGCTTGGATACGGGACTTAATGAAAAACTGTTTTTT
NA | TRBJ1-4 | TRBV19 | NA | CASLRNRAAGEKLFF | TGTGCCAGCCTGCGGAACAGGGCCGCAGGCGAAAAACTGTTTTTT
once | TRBJ1-2 | TRBV7-9 | TRBD1 | CACTAQGALGVYGYTF | TGTGCCTGCACCGCCCAGGGGGCCCTCGGTGTGTATGGCTACACCTTC
once | TRBJ1-6 | TRBV9 | TRBD1 | CASSRGQGGNSPLHF | TGTGCCAGCAGCCGGGGACAGGGGGGGAATTCACCCCTCCACTTT
NA | TRBJ2-7 | TRBV27 | TRBD1 | CASRGTGTGGYEQYF | TGTGCCAGCAGGGGGACCGGGACAGGGGGGTACGAGCAGTACTTC
NA | TRBJ1-2 | TRBV18 | TRBD1 | CASSLDREAYGYTF | TGTGCCAGCTCACTAGACAGGGAGGCCTATGGCTACACCTTC
NA | TRBJ1-5 | TRBV6-5 | TRBD1 | CASRTQGYNQPQHF | TGTGCCAGCAGAACACAGGGGTACAATCAGCCCCAGCATTTT
NA | TRBJ1-5 | TRBV28 | NA | CASRGRNQPQHF | TGTGCCAGCAGGGGGAGAAATCAGCCCCAGCATTTT
NA | TRBJ2-7 | TRBV5-6 | NA | CASSLPGVGYEQYF | TGTGCCAGCAGCTTGCCGGGAGTTGGTTACGAGCAGTACTTC
NA | TRBJ2-1 | TRBV5-1 | TRBD2 | CASSPQPGLAGGSYNEQFF | TGCGCCAGCAGCCCACAGCCCGGACTAGCGGGGGGCTCCTACAATGAGCAGTTCTTC
few | TRBJ1-1 | TRBV2 | NA | CASSEYGAGGTEAFF | TGTGCCAGCAGTGAATACGGGGCCGGGGGCACTGAAGCTTTCTTT